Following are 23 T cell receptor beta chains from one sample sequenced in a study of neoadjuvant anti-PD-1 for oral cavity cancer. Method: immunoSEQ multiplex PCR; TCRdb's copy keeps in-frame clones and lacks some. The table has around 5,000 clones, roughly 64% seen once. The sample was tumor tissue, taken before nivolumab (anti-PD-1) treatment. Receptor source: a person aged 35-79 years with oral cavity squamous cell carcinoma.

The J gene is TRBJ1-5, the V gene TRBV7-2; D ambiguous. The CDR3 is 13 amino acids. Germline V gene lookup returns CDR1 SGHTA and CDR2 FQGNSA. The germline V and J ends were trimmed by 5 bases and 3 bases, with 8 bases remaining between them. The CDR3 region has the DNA TGTGCCAGCAGCCAGAGGACCAATCAGCCCCAGCATTTT. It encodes CASSQRTNQPQHF.

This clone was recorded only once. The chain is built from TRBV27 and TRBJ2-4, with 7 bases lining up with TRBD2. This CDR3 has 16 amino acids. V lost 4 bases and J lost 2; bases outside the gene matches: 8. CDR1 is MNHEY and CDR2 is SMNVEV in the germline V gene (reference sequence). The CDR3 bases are TGTGCCAGCAGTTCGTTTGGCGGGGGTCCCAAAAACATTCAGTACTTC. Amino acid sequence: CASSSFGGGPKNIQYF.

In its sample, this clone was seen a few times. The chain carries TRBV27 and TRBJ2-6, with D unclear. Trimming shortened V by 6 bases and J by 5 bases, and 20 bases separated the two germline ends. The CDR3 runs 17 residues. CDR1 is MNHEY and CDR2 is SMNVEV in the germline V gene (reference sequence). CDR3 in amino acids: CASSLEPPYLRANVLTF. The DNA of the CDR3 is TGTGCCAGCAGCCTAGAGCCTCCCTACTTAAGGGCCAACGTCCTGACTTTC.

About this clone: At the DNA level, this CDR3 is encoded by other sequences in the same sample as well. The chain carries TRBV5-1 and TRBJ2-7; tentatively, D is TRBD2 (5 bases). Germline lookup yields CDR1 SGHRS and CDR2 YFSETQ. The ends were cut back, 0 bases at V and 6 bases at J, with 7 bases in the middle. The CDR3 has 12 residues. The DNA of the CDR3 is TGCGCCAGCAGCTTGGCTGGAGGCGAGCAGTACTTC. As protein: CASSLAGGEQYF.

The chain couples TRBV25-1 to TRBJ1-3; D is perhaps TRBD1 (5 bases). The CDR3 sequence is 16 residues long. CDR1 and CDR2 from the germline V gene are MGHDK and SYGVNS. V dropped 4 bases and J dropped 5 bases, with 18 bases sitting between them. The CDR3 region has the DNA TGTGCCAGCAGTGGCCAAGTGGGACCTATGAGAAACACCATATATTTT. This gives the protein CASSGQVGPMRNTIYF.

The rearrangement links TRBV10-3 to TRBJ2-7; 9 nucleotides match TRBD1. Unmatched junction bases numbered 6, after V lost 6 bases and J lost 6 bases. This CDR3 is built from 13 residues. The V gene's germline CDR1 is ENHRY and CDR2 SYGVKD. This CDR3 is CAISSSGQGEQYF. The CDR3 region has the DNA TGTGCCATCAGCAGTTCGGGACAGGGCGAGCAGTACTTC.

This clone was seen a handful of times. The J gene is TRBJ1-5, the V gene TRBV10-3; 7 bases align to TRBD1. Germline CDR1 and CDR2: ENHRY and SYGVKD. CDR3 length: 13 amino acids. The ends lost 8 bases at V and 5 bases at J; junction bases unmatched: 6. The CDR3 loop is CAIQGEVDQPQHF. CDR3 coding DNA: TGTGCCATCCAGGGGGAAGTCGATCAGCCCCAGCATTTT.

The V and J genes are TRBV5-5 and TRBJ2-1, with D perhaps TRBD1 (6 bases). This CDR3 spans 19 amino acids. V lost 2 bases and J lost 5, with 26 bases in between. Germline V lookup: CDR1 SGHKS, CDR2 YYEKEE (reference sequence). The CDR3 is CASSFILDWGHETNNEQFF. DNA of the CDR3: TGTGCCAGCAGCTTTATTTTGGATTGGGGACACGAAACTAACAATGAGCAGTTCTTC.

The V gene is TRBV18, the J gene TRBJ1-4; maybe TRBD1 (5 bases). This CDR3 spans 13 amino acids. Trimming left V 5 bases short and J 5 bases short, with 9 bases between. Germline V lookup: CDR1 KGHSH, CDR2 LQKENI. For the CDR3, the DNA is TGTGCCAGCTCAGACAGCGGGAATGAAAAACTGTTTTTT. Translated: CASSDSGNEKLFF.

The CDR3 nucleotides read TGTGCCAGCAGTTCAGGGGCTGGGGCCAACGTCCTGACTTTC. Protein: CASSSGAGANVLTF. The chain has TRBV27 and TRBJ2-6, with D possibly matching TRBD1 (6 bases). CDR3 length equals 14 residues. Germline CDR1 is MNHEY and CDR2 is SMNVEV (reference sequence). V lost 4 bases to trimming and J lost 2 bases, with 6 bases between them.

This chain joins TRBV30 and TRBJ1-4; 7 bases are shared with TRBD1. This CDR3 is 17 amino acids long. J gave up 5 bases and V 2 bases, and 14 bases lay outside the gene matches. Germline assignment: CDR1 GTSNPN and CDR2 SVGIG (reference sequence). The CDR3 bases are TGTGCCTGGAGTCCGGGCGGGTACAGGGGCCGCAATGAAAAACTGTTTTTT. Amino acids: CAWSPGGYRGRNEKLFF.

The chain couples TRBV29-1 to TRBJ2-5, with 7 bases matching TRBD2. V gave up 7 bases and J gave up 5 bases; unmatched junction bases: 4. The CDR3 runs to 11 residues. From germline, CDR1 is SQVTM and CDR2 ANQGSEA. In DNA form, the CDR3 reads TGCAGCGGGGGGGGTTGGGAGACCCAGTACTTC. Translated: CSGGGWETQYF. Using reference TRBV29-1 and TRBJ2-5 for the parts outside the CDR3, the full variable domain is SAVISQKPSRDICQRGTSLTIQCQVDSQVTMMFWYRQQPGQSLTLIATANQGSEATYESGFVIDKFPISRPNLTFSTLTVSNMSPEDSSIYLCSGGGWETQYFGPGTRLLVL.

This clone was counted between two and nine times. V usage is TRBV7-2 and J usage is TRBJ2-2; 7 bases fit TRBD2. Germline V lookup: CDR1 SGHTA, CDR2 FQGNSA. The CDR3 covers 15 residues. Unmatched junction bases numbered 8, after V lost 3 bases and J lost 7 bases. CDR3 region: CASSLFGGGIGELFF. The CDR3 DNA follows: TGTGCCAGCAGCTTGTTCGGGGGAGGGATCGGGGAGCTGTTTTTT. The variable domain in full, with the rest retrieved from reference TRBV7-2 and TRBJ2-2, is GAGVSQSPSNKVTEKGKDVELRCDPISGHTALYWYRQSLGQGLEFLIYFQGNSAPDKSGLPSDRFSAERTGGSVSTLTIQRTQQEDSAVYLCASSLFGGGIGELFFGEGSRLTVL.

The CDR3 region is CASSPKKRGRVGLGTEAFF. For the CDR3, the DNA is TGCGCCAGCAGCCCGAAGAAGAGGGGCAGGGTGGGTTTGGGCACTGAAGCTTTCTTT. The V and J genes are TRBV4-1 and TRBJ1-1; a possible D gene is TRBD1 (5 bases). Trimming cost V 4 bases and J 4 bases, with 28 bases left between them. Per the germline V gene, CDR1 is MGHRA and CDR2 is YSYEKL. The CDR3 length is 19 residues.

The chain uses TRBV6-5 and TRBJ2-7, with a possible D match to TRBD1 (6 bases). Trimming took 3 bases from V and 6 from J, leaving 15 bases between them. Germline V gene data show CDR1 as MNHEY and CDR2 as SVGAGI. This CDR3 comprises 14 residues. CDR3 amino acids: CASSYGQGSGEQYF. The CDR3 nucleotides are TGTGCCAGCAGTTATGGCCAGGGGAGCGGCGAGCAGTACTTC.

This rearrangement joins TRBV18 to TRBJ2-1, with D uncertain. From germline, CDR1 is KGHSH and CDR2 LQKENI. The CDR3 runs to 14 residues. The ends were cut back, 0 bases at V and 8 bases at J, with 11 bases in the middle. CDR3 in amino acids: CASSPPARRDEQFF. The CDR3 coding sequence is TGTGCCAGCTCACCACCGGCCAGAAGGGATGAGCAGTTCTTC.

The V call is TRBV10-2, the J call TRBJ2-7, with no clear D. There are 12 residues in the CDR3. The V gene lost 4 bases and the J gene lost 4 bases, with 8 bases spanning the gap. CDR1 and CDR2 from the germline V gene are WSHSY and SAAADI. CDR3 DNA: TGCGCCAGCAGTGCGTCTGGATACGAGCAGTACTTC. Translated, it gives CASSASGYEQYF.

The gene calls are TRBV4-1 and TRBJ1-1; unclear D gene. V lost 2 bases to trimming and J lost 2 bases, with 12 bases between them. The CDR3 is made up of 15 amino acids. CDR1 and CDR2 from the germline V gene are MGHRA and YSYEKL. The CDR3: CASSQFGYSNTEAFF. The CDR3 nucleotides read TGCGCCAGCAGCCAATTTGGGTACAGCAACACTGAAGCTTTCTTT.

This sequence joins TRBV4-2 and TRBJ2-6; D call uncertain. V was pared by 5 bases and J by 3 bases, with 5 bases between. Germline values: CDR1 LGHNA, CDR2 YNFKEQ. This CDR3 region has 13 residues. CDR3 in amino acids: CASSLGGANVLTF. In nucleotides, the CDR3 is TGTGCCAGCAGCTTGGGTGGGGCCAACGTCCTGACTTTC.

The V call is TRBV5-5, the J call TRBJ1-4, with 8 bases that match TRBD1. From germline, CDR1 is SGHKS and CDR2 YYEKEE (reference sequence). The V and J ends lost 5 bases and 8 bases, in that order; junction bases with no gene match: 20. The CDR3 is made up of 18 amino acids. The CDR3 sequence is CASSQTIAAPGQAEKLFF. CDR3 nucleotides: TGTGCCAGCAGTCAGACCATAGCCGCCCCGGGACAGGCGGAAAAACTGTTTTTT.

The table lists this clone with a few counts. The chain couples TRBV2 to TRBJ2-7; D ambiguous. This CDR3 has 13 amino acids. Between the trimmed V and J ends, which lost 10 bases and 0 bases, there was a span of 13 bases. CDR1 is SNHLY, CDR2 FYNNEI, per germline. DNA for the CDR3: TGTGCCACCACGCAGGCGGACTCCTACGAGCAGTACTTC. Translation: CATTQADSYEQYF.

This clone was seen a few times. The CDR3 DNA follows: TGCGCCAGCAGCTTGGATTTGCCTGGCAGCCTCTACGAGCAGTACTTC. Protein sequence: CASSLDLPGSLYEQYF. This chain connects TRBV5-1 to TRBJ2-7; D gene ambiguous. The CDR3 extends over 16 amino acids. In germline, CDR1 is SGHRS, CDR2 YFSETQ. The ends were cut back, 0 bases at V and 3 bases at J, with 16 bases in the middle.

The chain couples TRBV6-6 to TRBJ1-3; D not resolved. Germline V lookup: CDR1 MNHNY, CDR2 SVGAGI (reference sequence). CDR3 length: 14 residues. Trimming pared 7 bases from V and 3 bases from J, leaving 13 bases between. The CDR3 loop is CASTTGGFGNTIYF. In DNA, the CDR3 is TGTGCCAGCACCACTGGAGGTTTTGGAAACACCATATATTTT.